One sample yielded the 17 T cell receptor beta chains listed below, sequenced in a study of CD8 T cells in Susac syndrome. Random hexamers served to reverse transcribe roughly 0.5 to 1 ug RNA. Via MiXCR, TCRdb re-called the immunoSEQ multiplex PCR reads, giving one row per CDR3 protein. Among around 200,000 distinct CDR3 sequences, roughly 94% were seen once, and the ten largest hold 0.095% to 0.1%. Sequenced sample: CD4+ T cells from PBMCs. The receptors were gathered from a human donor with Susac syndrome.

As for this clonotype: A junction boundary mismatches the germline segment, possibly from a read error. The CDR3 DNA reads as TGTGCCAGCAGTTCCCCGAACTATGGCTACGCCTTC. Its protein product is CASSSPNYGYAF. This chain links TRBV28 with TRBJ1-2, with no clear D. The CDR3 has 12 residues. Germline values: CDR1 MDHEN, CDR2 SYDVKM.

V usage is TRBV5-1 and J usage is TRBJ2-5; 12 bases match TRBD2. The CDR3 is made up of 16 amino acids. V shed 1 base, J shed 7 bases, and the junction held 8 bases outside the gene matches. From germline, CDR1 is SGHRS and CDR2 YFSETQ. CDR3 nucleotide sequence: TGCGCCAGCAGCTTGTTCCTAGCGGGAGGGCCGCTGACCCAGTACTTC. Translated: CASSLFLAGGPLTQYF.

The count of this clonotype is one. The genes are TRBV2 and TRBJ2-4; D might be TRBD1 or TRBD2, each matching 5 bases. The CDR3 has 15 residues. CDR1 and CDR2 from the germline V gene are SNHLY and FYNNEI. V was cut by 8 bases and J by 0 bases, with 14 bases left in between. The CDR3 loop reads CASAPPGTAKNIQYF. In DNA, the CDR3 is TGTGCCAGCGCACCACCCGGGACAGCCAAAAACATTCAGTACTTC. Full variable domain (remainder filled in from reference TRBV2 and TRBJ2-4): EPEVTQTPSHQVTQMGQEVILRCVPISNHLYFYWYRQILGQKVEFLVSFYNNEISEKSEIFDDQFSVERPDGSNFTLKIRSTKLEDSAMYFCASAPPGTAKNIQYFGAGTRLSVL.

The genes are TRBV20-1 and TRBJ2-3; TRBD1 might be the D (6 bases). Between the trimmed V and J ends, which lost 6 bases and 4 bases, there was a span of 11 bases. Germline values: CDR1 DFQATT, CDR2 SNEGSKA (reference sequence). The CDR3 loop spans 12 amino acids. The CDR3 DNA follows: TGCAGTGCAAGGTACAGGGCAGATACGCAGTATTTT. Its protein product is CSARYRADTQYF.

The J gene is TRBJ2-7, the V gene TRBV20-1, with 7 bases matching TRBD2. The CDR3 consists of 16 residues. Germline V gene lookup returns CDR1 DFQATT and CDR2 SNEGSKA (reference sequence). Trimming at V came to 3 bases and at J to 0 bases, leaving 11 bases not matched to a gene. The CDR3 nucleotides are TGCAGTGCTAGCCCCACCGGCGGGGGAAGCTCCTACGAGCAGTACTTC. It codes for CSASPTGGGSSYEQYF.

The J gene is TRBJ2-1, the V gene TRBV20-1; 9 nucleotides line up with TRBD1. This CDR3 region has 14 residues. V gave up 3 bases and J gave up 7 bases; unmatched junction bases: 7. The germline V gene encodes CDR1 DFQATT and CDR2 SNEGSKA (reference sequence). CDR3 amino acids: CSASLGQGPNEQFF. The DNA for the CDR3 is TGCAGTGCTAGTTTGGGACAGGGTCCGAATGAGCAGTTCTTC.

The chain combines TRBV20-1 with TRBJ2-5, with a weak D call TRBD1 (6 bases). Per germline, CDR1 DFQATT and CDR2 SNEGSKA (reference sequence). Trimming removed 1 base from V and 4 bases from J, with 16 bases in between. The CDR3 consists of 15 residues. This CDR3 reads CSARALTGTGETQYF. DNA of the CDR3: TGCAGTGCTAGAGCCTTAACAGGGACGGGAGAGACCCAGTACTTC.

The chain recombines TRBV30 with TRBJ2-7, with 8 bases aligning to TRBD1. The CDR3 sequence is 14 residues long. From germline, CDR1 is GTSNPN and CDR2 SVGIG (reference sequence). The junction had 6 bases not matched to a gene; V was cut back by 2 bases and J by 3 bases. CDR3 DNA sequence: TGTGCCTGGAGTTTAAACAGGGGGGTCTACGAGCAGTACTTC. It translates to CAWSLNRGVYEQYF.

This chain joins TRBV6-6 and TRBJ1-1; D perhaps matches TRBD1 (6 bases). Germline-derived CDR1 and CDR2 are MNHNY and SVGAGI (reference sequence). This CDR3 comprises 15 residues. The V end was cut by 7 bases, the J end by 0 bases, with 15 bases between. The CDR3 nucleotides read TGTGCCAGCACCCCTCTGGACAGCTTGAACACTGAAGCTTTCTTT. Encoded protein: CASTPLDSLNTEAFF.

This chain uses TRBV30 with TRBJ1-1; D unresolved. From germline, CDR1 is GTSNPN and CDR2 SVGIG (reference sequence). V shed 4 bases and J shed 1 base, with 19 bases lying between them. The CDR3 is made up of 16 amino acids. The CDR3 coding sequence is TGTGCCTGGACACACGTTCGGCAGAAAAGGAACACTGAAGCTTTCTTT. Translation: CAWTHVRQKRNTEAFF.

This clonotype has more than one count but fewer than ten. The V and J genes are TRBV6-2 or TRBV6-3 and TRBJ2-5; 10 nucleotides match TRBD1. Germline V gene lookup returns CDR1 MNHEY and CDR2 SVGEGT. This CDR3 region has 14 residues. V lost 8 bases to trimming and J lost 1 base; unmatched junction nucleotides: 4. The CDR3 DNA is TGTGCCAGCCGTCGGACAGGGGGCCAAGAGACCCAGTACTTC. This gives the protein CASRRTGGQETQYF.

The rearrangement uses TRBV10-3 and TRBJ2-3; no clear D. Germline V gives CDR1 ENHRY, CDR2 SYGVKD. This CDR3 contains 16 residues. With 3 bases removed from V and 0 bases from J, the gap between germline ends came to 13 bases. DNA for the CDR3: TGTGCCATCAGTGATGGTTTAGGCAGGAGCACAGATACGCAGTATTTT. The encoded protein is CAISDGLGRSTDTQYF.

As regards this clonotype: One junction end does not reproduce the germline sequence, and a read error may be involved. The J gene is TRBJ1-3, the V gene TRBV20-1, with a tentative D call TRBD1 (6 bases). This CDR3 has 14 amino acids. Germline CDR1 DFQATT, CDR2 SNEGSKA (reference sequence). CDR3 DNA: TGCAGTGCGCAGCGGGACAACTCTGGAAATACCATATATTTT. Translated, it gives CSAQRDNSGNTIYF.

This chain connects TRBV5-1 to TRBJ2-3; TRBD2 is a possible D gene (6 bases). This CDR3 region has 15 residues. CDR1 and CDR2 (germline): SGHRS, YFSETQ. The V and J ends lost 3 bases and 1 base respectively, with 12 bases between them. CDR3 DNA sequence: TGCGCCAGCAGCTGGAGGGGTTTGGGCACAGATACGCAGTATTTT. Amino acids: CASSWRGLGTDTQYF. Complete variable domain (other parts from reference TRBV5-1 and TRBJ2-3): KAGVTQTPRYLIKTRGQQVTLSCSPISGHRSVSWYQQTPGQGLQFLFEYFSETQRNKGNFPGRFSGRQFSNSRSEMNVSTLELGDSALYLCASSWRGLGTDTQYFGPGTRLTVL.

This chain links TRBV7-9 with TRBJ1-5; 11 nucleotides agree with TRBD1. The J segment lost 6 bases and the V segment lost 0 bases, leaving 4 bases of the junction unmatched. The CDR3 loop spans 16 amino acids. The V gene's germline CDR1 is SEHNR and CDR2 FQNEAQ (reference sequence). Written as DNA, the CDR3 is TGTGCCAGCAGCTTAGCGGTGGGACAGGGGGGTCAGCCCCAGCATTTT. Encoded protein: CASSLAVGQGGQPQHF.

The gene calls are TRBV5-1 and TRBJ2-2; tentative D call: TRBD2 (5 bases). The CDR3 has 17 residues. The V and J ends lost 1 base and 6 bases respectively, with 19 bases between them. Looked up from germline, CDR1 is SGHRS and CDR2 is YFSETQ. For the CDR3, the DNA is TGCGCCAGCAGCTTGTCCCAGAGAGGGTTGACATCCGGGGAGCTGTTTTTT. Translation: CASSLSQRGLTSGELFF.

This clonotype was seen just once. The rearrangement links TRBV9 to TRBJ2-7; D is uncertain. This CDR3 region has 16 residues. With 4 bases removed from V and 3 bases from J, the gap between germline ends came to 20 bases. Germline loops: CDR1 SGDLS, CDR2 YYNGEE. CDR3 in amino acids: CASSPASWGKGYEQYF. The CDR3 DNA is TGTGCCAGCAGCCCAGCTTCGTGGGGAAAGGGCTACGAGCAGTACTTC. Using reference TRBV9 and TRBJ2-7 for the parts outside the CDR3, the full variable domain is DSGVTQTPKHLITATGQRVTLRCSPRSGDLSVYWYQQSLDQGLQFLIQYYNGEERAKGNILERFSAQQFPDLHSELNLSSLELGDSALYFCASSPASWGKGYEQYFGPGTRLTVT.